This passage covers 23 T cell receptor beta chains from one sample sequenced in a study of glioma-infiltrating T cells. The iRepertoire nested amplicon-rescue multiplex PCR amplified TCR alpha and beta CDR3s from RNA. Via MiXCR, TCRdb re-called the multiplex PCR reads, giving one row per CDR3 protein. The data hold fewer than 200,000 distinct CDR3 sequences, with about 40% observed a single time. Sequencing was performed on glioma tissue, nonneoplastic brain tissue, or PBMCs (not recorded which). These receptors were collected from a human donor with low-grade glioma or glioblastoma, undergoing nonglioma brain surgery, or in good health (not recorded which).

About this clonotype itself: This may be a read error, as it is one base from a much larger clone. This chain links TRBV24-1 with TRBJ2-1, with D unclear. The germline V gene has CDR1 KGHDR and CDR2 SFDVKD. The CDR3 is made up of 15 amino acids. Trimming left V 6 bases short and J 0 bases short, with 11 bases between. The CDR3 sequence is CATSPRVSSYNEQFF. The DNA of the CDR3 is TGTGCCACCAGTCCACGCGTTAGCTCCTACAATGAGCAGTTCTTC.

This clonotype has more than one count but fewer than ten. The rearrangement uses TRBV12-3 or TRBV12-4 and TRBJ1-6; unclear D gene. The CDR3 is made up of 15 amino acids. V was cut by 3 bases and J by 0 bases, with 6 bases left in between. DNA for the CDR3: TGTGCCAGCAGTTTTAAGAGCTCCTATAATTCACCCCTCCACTTT. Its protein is CASSFKSSYNSPLHF.

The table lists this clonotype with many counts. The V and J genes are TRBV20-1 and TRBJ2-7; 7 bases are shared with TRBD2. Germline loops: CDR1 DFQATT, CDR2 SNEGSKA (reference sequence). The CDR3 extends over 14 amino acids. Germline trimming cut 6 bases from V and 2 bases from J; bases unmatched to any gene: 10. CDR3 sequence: CSAKKGGFPYEQYF. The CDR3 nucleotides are TGCAGTGCCAAGAAGGGAGGGTTCCCCTACGAGCAGTACTTC.

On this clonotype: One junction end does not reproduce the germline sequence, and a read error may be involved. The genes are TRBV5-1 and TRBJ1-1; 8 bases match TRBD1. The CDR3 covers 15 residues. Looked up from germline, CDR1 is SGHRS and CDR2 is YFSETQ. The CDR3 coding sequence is TGCGCCAGCAGCTTGGGACAGGGGCGGAACACTCAAGCTTTCTTT. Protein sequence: CASSLGQGRNTQAFF.

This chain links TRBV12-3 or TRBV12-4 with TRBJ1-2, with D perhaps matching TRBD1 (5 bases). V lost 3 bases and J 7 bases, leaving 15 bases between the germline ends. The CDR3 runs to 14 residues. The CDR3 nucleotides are TGTGCCAGCAGTTTCTGGCAGGGAAGGGGTGGCTACACCTTC. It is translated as CASSFWQGRGGYTF.

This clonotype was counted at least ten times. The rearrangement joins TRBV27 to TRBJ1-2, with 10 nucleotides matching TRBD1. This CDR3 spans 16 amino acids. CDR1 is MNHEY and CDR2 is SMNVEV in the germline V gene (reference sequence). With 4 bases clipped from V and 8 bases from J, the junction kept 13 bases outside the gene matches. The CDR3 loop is CASSSLPGTGVKGYTF. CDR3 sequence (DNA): TGTGCCAGCAGTTCACTCCCCGGGACAGGGGTGAAGGGCTACACCTTC.

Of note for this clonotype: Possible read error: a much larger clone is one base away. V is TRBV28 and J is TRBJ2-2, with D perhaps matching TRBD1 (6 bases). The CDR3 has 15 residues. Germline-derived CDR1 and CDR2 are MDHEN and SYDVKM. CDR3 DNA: TGTGCCAGCAGAGGGGGATCCCATTACACCGGGGAGATGTTTTTT. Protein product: CASRGGSHYTGEMFF.

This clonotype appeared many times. The CDR3 sequence: CSASQGDNYGYTF. The DNA of the CDR3 is TGCAGTGCTAGCCAGGGGGATAACTATGGCTACACCTTC. The chain joins TRBV20-1 to TRBJ1-2, with 7 bases aligning to TRBD1. The CDR3 is 13 residues long. With V trimmed by 3 bases and J by 1 base, 2 bases remained unmatched. Germline V gene data show CDR1 as DFQATT and CDR2 as SNEGSKA (reference sequence).

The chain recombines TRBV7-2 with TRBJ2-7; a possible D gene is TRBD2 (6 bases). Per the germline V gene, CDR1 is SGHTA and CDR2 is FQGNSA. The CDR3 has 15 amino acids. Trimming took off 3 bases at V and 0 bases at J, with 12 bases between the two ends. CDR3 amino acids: CASSFAGGSSYEQYF. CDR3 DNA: TGTGCCAGCAGCTTCGCCGGAGGGAGCTCCTACGAGCAGTACTTC.

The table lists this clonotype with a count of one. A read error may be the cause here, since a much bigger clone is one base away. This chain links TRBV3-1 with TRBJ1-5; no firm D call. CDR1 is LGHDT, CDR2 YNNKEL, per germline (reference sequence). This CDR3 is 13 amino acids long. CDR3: CASSQTNNHPQHF. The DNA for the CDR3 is TGTGCCAGCAGCCAAACGAACAATCACCCCCAGCATTTT.

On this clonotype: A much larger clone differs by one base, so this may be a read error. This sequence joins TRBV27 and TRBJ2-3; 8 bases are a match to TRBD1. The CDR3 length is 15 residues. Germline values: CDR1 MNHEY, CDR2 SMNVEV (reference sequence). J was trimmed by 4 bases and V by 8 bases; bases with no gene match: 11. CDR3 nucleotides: TGTGCCAGCCATCCAGGGGGCAGGGGGGCAGATACGCAGTATTTT. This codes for CASHPGGRGADTQYF.

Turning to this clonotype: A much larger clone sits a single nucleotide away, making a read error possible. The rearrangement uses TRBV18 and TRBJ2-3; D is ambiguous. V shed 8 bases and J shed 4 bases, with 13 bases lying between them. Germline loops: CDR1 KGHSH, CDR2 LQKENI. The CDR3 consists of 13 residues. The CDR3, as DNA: TGTGCCAGCCCGACTCCCGAGGCAGATACGCAGTATTTT. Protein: CASPTPEADTQYF.

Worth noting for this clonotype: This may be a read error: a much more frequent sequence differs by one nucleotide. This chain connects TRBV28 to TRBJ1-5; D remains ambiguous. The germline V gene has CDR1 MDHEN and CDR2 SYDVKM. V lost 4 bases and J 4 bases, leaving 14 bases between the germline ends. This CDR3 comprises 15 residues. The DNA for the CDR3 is TGTGCCAGCAGTTCCCGGGCCCACCTTAATCAGCCCCAGCATTTT. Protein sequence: CASSSRAHLNQPQHF.

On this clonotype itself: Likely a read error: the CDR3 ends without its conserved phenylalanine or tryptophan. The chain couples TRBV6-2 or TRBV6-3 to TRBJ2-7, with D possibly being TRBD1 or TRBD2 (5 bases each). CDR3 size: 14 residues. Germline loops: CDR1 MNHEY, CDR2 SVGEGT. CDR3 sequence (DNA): TGTGCCACCGGGGAATTTGACAGAACCTACGGGCAGTACTTG. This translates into CATGEFDRTYGQYL.

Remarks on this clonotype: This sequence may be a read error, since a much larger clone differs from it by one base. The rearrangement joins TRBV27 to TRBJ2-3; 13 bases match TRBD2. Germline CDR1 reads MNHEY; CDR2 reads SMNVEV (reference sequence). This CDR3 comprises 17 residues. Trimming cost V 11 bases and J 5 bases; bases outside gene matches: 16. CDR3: CAGSRGTSGMRIDTQYF. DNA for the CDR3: TGTGCCGGCTCTAGGGGGACTAGCGGGATGAGGATAGATACGCAGTATTTT.

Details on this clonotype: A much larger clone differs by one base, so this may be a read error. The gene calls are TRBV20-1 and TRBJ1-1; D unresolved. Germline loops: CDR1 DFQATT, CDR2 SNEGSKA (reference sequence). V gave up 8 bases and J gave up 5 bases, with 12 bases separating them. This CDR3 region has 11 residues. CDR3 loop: CSTSGWTEAFF. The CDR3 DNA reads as TGCAGTACCTCGGGCTGGACTGAAGCTTTCTTT.

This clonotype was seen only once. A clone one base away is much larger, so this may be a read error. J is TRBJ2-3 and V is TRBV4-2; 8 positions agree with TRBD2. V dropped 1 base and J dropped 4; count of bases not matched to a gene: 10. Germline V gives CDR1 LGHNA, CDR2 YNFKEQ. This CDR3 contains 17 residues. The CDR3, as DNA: TGTGCCAGCAGCCAAGCGTATACCAGCGGGAGCGCAGATACGCAGTATTTT. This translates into CASSQAYTSGSADTQYF.

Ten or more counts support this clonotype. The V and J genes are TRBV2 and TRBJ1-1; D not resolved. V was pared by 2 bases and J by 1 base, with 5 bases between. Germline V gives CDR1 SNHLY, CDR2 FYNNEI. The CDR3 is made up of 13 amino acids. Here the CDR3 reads CASSEQTNTEAFF. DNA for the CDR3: TGTGCCAGCAGTGAACAAACGAACACTGAAGCTTTCTTT. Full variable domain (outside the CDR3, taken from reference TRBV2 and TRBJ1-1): EPEVTQTPSHQVTQMGQEVILRCVPISNHLYFYWYRQILGQKVEFLVSFYNNEISEKSEIFDDQFSVERPDGSNFTLKIRSTKLEDSAMYFCASSEQTNTEAFFGQGTRLTVV.

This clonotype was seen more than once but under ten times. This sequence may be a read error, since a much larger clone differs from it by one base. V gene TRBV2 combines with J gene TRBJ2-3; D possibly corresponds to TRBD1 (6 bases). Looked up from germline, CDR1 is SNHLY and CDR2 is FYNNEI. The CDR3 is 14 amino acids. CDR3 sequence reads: CASIPGTSTGTQYF. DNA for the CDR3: TGTGCCAGCATCCCTGGGACATCCACAGGTACGCAGTATTTT.

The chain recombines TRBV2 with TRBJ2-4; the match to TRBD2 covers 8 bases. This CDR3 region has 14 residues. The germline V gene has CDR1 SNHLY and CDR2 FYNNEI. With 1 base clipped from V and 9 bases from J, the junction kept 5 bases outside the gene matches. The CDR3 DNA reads TGTGCCAGCAGTGAAGGACGGCTAGCGGGCATTCAGTACTTC. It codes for CASSEGRLAGIQYF.

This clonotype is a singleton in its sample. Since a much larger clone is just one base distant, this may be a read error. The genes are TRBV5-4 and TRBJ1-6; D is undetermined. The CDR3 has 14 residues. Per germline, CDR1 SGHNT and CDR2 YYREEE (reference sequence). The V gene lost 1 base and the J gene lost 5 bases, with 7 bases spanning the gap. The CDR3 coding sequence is TGTGCCAGCAGCTTGCTCACGGATAATTCACCCCTCCACTTT. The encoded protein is CASSLLTDNSPLHF.

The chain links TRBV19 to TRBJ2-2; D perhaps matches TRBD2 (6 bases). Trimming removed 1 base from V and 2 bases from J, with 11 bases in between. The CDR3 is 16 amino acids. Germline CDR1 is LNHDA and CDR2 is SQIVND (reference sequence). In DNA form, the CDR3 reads TGTGCCAGTAGTATAGCCGGGACTTACAACACCGGGGAGCTGTTTTTT. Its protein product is CASSIAGTYNTGELFF.

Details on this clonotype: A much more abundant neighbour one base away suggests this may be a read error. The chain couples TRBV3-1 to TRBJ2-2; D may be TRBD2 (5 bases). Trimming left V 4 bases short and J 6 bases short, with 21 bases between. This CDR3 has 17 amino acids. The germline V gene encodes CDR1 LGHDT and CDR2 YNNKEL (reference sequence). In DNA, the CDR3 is TGTGCCAGCAGCCCTGTTGGAGCGGTAGTCTGGGCCGGGGAGCTGTTTTTT. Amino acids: CASSPVGAVVWAGELFF.